The 19 T cell receptor beta chains presented below share a single source sample, sequenced in a study of blood T cells in healthy people across ages. A second PCR of about 6 to 12 cycles used a sample-barcoded 5' primer and a J-beta primer mix. One entry per CDR3 protein results from TCRdb running MiXCR on the 5' RACE reads. The repertoire has approximately 900,000 distinct CDR3 sequences, almost 30% of them found once; the top ten carry 9.5% to 13%. These data were also reused for a study on T cells of mothers and their children.

The source material was blood. These receptor sequences come from a woman aged 40 to 49 in good health.

Concerning this clonotype: The junction differs from germline at one of its ends, possibly a read error. The chain is built from TRBV10-3 and TRBJ1-1; the match to TRBD1 covers 10 bases. CDR1 and CDR2 from the germline V gene are ENHRY and SYGVKD. The CDR3 runs to 14 residues. The DNA for the CDR3 is TGTGTCATCAGTGAACGAGGACAGGGGGATGAAGCTTTCTTT. It codes for CVISERGQGDEAFF.

The chain recombines TRBV20-1 with TRBJ1-2; unclear D gene. Germline V gives CDR1 DFQATT, CDR2 SNEGSKA (reference sequence). V was pared by 8 bases and J by 4 bases, with 14 bases between. The CDR3 sequence is 12 residues long. The CDR3 reads CSLYTIFYGYTF. CDR3 DNA: TGCAGTCTATACACCATCTTCTATGGCTACACCTTC.

There are a few counts of this clonotype. The chain recombines TRBV5-5 with TRBJ2-3; no firm D call. The CDR3 sequence is 15 residues long. Germline values: CDR1 SGHKS, CDR2 YYEKEE (reference sequence). The V end lost 1 base, the J end lost 5 bases, and 14 bases lay between the germline ends. The CDR3 DNA sequence: TGTGCCAGCAGCTTGTCACCGGTTGTGGGAGATACGCAGTATTTT. Translating it yields CASSLSPVVGDTQYF.

The V and J genes are TRBV30 and TRBJ2-5; either TRBD1 or TRBD2 may supply D (5 bases each). Trimming cost V 3 bases and J 3 bases, with 11 bases left between them. The CDR3 totals 13 residues. Germline V gene data show CDR1 as GTSNPN and CDR2 as SVGIG (reference sequence). The CDR3 nucleotides read TGTGCCTGGAGGAGGGACGCGGAAGAGACCCAGTACTTC. Translated, it gives CAWRRDAEETQYF.

This clonotype turned up a few times. The chain is built from TRBV9 and TRBJ2-1, with D hard to call. The end of the DNA aligns better with TRBJ2-7, so the J call may be wrong. The CDR3 covers 18 residues. The germline CDR1 and CDR2 sequences are SGDLS and YYNGEE. Here the CDR3 DNA reads TGTGCCAGCAGCCCCCACCCCAAGGTCCGCAGCTCCTACAATGAGCAGTACTTC. Translating it yields CASSPHPKVRSSYNEQYF.

This chain joins TRBV2 and TRBJ2-1; D ambiguous. The last part of the DNA fits TRBJ2-7 better; the J call may be wrong. CDR3 length: 13 residues. The germline gives CDR1 SNHLY, CDR2 FYNNEI. The CDR3 sequence is CASSLNVYNEQYF. The CDR3 region has the DNA TGTGCCAGCAGTCTGAATGTCTACAATGAGCAGTACTTC.

This clonotype was counted only a few times. The chain uses TRBV7-2 and TRBJ1-6, with a tentative D call TRBD1 (5 bases). Trimming took 4 bases from V and 0 from J, leaving 10 bases between them. Per the germline V gene, CDR1 is SGHTA and CDR2 is FQGNSA. The CDR3 totals 16 residues. The CDR3 spells CASSWGPSSYNSPLHF. CDR3 nucleotide sequence: TGTGCCAGCAGCTGGGGACCGAGCTCCTATAATTCACCCCTCCACTTT. Full variable domain (outside the CDR3, taken from reference TRBV7-2 and TRBJ1-6): GAGVSQSPSNKVTEKGKDVELRCDPISGHTALYWYRQSLGQGLEFLIYFQGNSAPDKSGLPSDRFSAERTGGSVSTLTIQRTQQEDSAVYLCASSWGPSSYNSPLHFGNGTRLTVT.

V is TRBV15 and J is TRBJ1-2; D is perhaps TRBD1 (6 bases). Per germline, CDR1 LNHNV and CDR2 YYDKDF (reference sequence). Trimming pared 1 base from V and 10 bases from J, leaving 13 bases between. The CDR3 extends over 13 amino acids. In DNA form, the CDR3 reads TGTGCCACCAGCAGAGTAGGGGGGGAGGACTACACCTTC. Translating it yields CATSRVGGEDYTF.

This clonotype has more than one count but fewer than ten. The chain couples TRBV7-3 to TRBJ2-3, with 13 nucleotides matching TRBD2. Germline V gene data show CDR1 as SGHTA and CDR2 as FQGTGA. V shed 4 bases and J 0 bases; nucleotides not matched to a gene: 7. The CDR3 runs 18 residues. CDR3 residues: CASSSTSTSGGSTDTQYF. The CDR3 coding sequence is TGTGCCAGCAGCTCTACGTCGACTAGCGGGGGGAGCACAGATACGCAGTATTTT. Together with reference TRBV7-3 and TRBJ2-3, the CDR3 gives the full variable domain: GAGVSQTPSNKVTEKGKYVELRCDPISGHTALYWYRQSLGQGPEFLIYFQGTGAADDSGLPNDRFFAVRPEGSVSTLKIQRTERGDSAVYLCASSSTSTSGGSTDTQYFGPGTRLTVL.

This clonotype has a single count. The V gene is TRBV29-1, the J gene TRBJ1-5; D ambiguous. Germline CDR1 is SQVTM and CDR2 is ANQGSEA. The CDR3 sequence is 12 residues long. V lost 4 bases, J lost 6 bases, and 10 bases lay in between. The CDR3 nucleotides read TGCAGCGTTGGATCGAAGGGTCAGCCCCAGCATTTT. It specifies CSVGSKGQPQHF.

This clonotype was recorded at least ten times. The chain recombines TRBV5-6 with TRBJ2-7; TRBD1 matches at 8 bases. V lost 5 bases and J lost 3; bases outside the gene matches: 7. Germline assignment: CDR1 SGHDT and CDR2 YYEEEE. The CDR3 contains 14 residues. The CDR3 sequence: CASSPDRVDYEQYF. CDR3 coding DNA: TGTGCCAGCAGTCCGGACAGGGTCGACTACGAGCAGTACTTC. The full variable domain, with the rest looked up from reference TRBV5-6 and TRBJ2-7, is DAGVTQSPTHLIKTRGQQVTLRCSPKSGHDTVSWYQQALGQGPQFIFQYYEEEERQRGNFPDRFSGHQFPNYSSELNVNALLLGDSALYLCASSPDRVDYEQYFGPGTRLTVT.

This clonotype was picked up many times. The chain links TRBV12-3 or TRBV12-4 to TRBJ2-5; D might be TRBD1 or TRBD2, each matching 5 bases. With 6 bases removed from V and 3 bases from J, the gap between germline ends came to 14 bases. The length of the CDR3 is 14 residues. The CDR3 sequence: CASRRGRAEETQYF. CDR3 coding DNA: TGTGCCAGCAGACGGGGACGGGCGGAAGAGACCCAGTACTTC.

Details on this clonotype: It may be a read error: a sequence one base away is much more abundant. CDR3 amino acids: CASNLVGTATYEQYF. For the CDR3, the DNA is TGTGCCAGCAACTTAGTCGGGACAGCCACCTACGAGCAGTACTTC. The chain employs TRBV7-6 and TRBJ2-7; the match to TRBD1 covers 7 bases. CDR3 length equals 15 residues. Per the germline V gene, CDR1 is SGHVS and CDR2 is FNYEAQ.

In its sample, this clonotype was seen a few times. The chain combines TRBV9 with TRBJ2-2; D is perhaps TRBD2 (6 bases). The CDR3 loop spans 15 amino acids. Trimming took 0 bases from V and 5 from J, leaving 11 bases between them. Germline V gives CDR1 SGDLS, CDR2 YYNGEE. This CDR3 reads CASSVATGGTGELFF. As DNA, the CDR3 is TGTGCCAGCAGCGTAGCTACCGGGGGAACCGGGGAGCTGTTTTTT.

This clonotype has a count of ten or more. V and J are TRBV11-2 and TRBJ2-5, with TRBD1 as a possible D gene (5 bases). The CDR3 extends over 13 amino acids. V was trimmed by 5 bases and J by 1 base, leaving 8 bases between them. Germline loops: CDR1 SGHAT, CDR2 FQNNGV. CDR3 amino acids: CASSRQPQETQYF. Here the CDR3 DNA reads TGTGCCAGCAGCCGACAGCCCCAAGAGACCCAGTACTTC.

This clonotype was counted many times. This chain links TRBV4-1 with TRBJ2-5; D ambiguous. V gave up 0 bases and J gave up 5 bases, with 10 bases separating them. The CDR3 covers 14 residues. CDR1 is MGHRA, CDR2 YSYEKL, per germline. The CDR3 sequence: CASSQEVTMETQYF. CDR3 nucleotide sequence: TGCGCCAGCAGCCAAGAAGTTACGATGGAGACCCAGTACTTC.

This clonotype was found many times. CDR3 nucleotides: TGTGCCAGCAGTTACAACCGGTTACGGGAGACCCAGTACTTC. This sequence encodes CASSYNRLRETQYF. The chain uses TRBV6-5 and TRBJ2-5; D gene ambiguous. V dropped 2 bases and J dropped 5 bases, with 12 bases sitting between them. The CDR3 consists of 14 residues. CDR1 and CDR2 from the germline V gene are MNHEY and SVGAGI.

This clonotype came up many times. The chain carries TRBV10-3 and TRBJ2-7; D call uncertain. The CDR3 has 11 amino acids. Germline CDR1 and CDR2: ENHRY and SYGVKD. V lost 5 bases and J 6 bases, leaving 8 bases between the germline ends. The CDR3 protein is CAISYRAEQYF. The CDR3 region has the DNA TGTGCCATCAGTTACAGAGCCGAGCAGTACTTC.

Remarks on this clonotype: The junction does not match germline at one end; this may be a read error. The chain links TRBV6-4 to TRBJ2-2; D might be TRBD2 (7 bases). CDR3 length: 14 residues. Germline-derived CDR1 and CDR2 are MRHNA and SNTAGT. The CDR3 sequence is CASSDGRGAGERFF. For the CDR3, the DNA is TGTGCCAGCAGTGACGGACGGGGGGCCGGGGAGCGGTTTTTT.